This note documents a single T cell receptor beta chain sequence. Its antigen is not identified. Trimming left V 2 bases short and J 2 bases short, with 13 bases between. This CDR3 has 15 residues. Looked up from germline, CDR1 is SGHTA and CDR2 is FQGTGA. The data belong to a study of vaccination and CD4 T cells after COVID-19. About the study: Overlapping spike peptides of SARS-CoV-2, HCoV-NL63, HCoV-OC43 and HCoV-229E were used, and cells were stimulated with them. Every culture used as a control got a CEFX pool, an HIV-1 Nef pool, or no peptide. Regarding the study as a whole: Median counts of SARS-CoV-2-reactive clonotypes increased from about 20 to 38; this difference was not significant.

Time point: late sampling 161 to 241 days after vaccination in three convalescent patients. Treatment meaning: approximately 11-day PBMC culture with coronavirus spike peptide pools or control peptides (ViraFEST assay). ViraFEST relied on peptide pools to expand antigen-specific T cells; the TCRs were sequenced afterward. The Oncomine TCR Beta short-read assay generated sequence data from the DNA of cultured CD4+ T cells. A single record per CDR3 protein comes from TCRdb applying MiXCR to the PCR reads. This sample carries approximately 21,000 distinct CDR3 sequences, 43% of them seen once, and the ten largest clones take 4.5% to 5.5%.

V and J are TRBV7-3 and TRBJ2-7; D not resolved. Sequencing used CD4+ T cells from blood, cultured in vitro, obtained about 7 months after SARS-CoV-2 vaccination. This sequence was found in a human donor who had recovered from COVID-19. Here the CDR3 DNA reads TGTGCCAGCAGCTTAGAAGGTGGTGACACCTACGAGCAGTACTTC. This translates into CASSLEGGDTYEQYF.